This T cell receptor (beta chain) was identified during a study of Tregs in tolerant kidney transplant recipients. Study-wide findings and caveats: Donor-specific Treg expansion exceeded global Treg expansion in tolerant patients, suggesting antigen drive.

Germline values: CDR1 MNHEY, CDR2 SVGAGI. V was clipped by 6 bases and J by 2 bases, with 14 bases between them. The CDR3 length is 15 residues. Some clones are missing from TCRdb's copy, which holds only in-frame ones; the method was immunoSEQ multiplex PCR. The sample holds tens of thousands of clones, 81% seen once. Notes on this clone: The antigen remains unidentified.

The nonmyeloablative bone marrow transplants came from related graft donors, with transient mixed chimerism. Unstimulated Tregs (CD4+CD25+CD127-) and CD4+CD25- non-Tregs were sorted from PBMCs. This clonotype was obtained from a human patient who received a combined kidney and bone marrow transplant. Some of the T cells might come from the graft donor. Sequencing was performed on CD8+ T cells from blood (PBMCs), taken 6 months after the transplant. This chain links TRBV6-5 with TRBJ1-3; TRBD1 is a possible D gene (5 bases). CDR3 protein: CASSRGRNPGNTIYF. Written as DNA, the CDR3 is TGTGCCAGCAGCCGGGGGAGAAACCCTGGAAACACCATATATTTT.